A selection of T cell receptor beta chains follows, all from one sample in a study of blood T cell repertoires in COVID-19. Here immunoSEQ multiplex PCR was the method, and the copy in TCRdb shows in-frame clones only, minus some. The repertoire has approximately 150,000 clones, roughly nine tenths of them found once; the top ten carry approximately 3%. Material for sequencing was peripheral blood. These receptor sequences come from a woman aged 55-69 years with active COVID-19. The CDR3 runs from the conserved cysteine through the conserved F or W. D genes are given only for firm matches. For some rows the clone size is stated as once, few or many, or as a class when expanded; others skip it.

V,J,size,D,DNA,CDR3
TRBV3-1/TRBV3-2,TRBJ2-1,-,-,TGTGCCAGCAGCCACGCCGACAGCCTATACAATGAGCAGTTCTTC,CASSHADSLYNEQFF
TRBV5-5,TRBJ1-4,-,TRBD1,TGTGCCAGCAGCTTAGGACAGGGGGGTGGCGGTGAAAAACTGTTTTTT,CASSLGQGGGGEKLFF
TRBV7-2,TRBJ2-7,-,TRBD1,TGTGCCAGCAGCCTCGGGACAGGGGCCTACGAGCAGTACTTC,CASSLGTGAYEQYF
TRBV12-5,TRBJ1-1,-,-,TGTGCTAGTGCCTTCAACAATGAAGCTTTCTTT,CASAFNNEAFF
TRBV7-8,TRBJ2-7,-,TRBD1,TGTGCCAGCAGCCTATGGACAGGGCACATGGCCCCCGTATTTTACGAGCAGTACTTC,CASSLWTGHMAPVFYEQYF
TRBV7-2,TRBJ2-1,-,TRBD2,TGTGCCAGCAAGGGGGCTAGCGGGATCTACCATGAGCAGTTCTTC,CASKGASGIYHEQFF
TRBV4-3,TRBJ1-3,-,TRBD1,TGCGCCAGCAGCCAAGATCGACAGGGGACCTACTCTGGAAACACCATATATTTT,CASSQDRQGTYSGNTIYF
TRBV5-1,TRBJ1-1,few,-,TGCGCCAGCAGCTTGGGAGGCCCGAACACTGAAGCTTTCTTT,CASSLGGPNTEAFF
TRBV12-3/TRBV12-4,TRBJ1-1,-,-,TGTGCCAGCAGTTTCGGGGGGACTGAAGCTTTCTTT,CASSFGGTEAFF
TRBV4-3,TRBJ2-5,-,-,TGCGCCAGCAGCCAAGATTGGAGCTCGCGGACCCAGTACTTC,CASSQDWSSRTQYF
TRBV10-3,TRBJ1-1,-,-,TGTGCCATCAGACCTGGGGACCGGGGGTACACTGAAGCTTTCTTT,CAIRPGDRGYTEAFF
TRBV7-2,TRBJ2-7,-,-,TGTGCCACCACAGGGCCGCCAGGGTACTACGAGCAGTACTTC,CATTGPPGYYEQYF
TRBV5-8,TRBJ2-7,-,TRBD1,TGTGCCAGCAGCCGGACAGGGAATCCTTCCTACGAGCAGTACTTC,CASSRTGNPSYEQYF
TRBV19,TRBJ2-3,-,TRBD2,TGTGCCAGTACCGGGGGGTCCACAGATACGCAGTATTTT,CASTGGSTDTQYF
TRBV4-1,TRBJ2-2,-,-,TGCGCCAGCAGCCAGAGCCTGGGGGAGCTGTTTTTT,CASSQSLGELFF
TRBV5-1,TRBJ2-1,-,TRBD2,TGCGCCAGCAGCCCCCCGGGAGCGGGAGGTTACAATGAGCAGTTCTTC,CASSPPGAGGYNEQFF
TRBV2,TRBJ2-1,medium-sized,-,TGTGCCAGCACCGACCCGCAGGGGATAAATGAGCAGTTCTTC,CASTDPQGINEQFF
TRBV27,TRBJ2-3,-,TRBD2,TGTGCCAGCAAACGACTAGCGGGAGTAGATACGCAGTATTTT,CASKRLAGVDTQYF
TRBV5-6,TRBJ1-1,-,-,TGTGCCAGCAGCTTGGACAGGAACACTGAAGCTTTCTTT,CASSLDRNTEAFF
TRBV18,TRBJ1-2,-,TRBD1,TGTGCCAGCTCACCACCGTACAGGGGATTCGGTGGCTACACCTTC,CASSPPYRGFGGYTF
TRBV28,TRBJ1-2,-,-,TGTGCCAGCAACCCCTCCCTCCGGAGGGTAGGCTACACCTTC,CASNPSLRRVGYTF
TRBV25-1,TRBJ1-4,once,TRBD1,TGTGCCAGCAGTGAATGGGGACAGGGCCCCGAAAAACTGTTTTTT,CASSEWGQGPEKLFF
TRBV6-2/TRBV6-3,TRBJ2-3,once,TRBD2,TGTGCCAGCAGCCTTACTAGCGGGACGCAGTATTTT,CASSLTSGTQYF
TRBV29-1,TRBJ2-1,-,-,TGCAGCGTCGTGGGCCTTAGCGGTAGCTCCTACAATGAGCAGTTCTTC,CSVVGLSGSSYNEQFF
TRBV11-3,TRBJ1-6,-,TRBD1,TGTGCCAGCAGCTTTACAGGGGATTCACCCCTCCACTTT,CASSFTGDSPLHF
TRBV5-6,TRBJ1-5,few,TRBD1,TGTGCCAGCAGCTTGGGACAGGGAGGATATAGCAATCAGCCCCAGCATTTT,CASSLGQGGYSNQPQHF
TRBV7-9,TRBJ1-1,-,-,TGTGCCAGCAGCCTACAGGGATCTTCCACTGAAGCTTTCTTT,CASSLQGSSTEAFF
TRBV11-2,TRBJ2-3,-,TRBD2,TGTGCCAGCAGCTCCGGGACTAGCGGAGGTTCCTCTCTTTATACGCAGTATTTT,CASSSGTSGGSSLYTQYF
TRBV6-2/TRBV6-3,TRBJ2-7,-,TRBD2,TGTGCCAGCAGTTACCGGCCCTCTTTTAGCGGGTATTATTACGAGCAGTACTTC,CASSYRPSFSGYYYEQYF
TRBV5-1,TRBJ1-1,-,-,TGCGCCAGCAGCTTGGACCAACCAGGGCCTGAAGCTTTCTTT,CASSLDQPGPEAFF
TRBV5-6,TRBJ2-5,-,TRBD2,TGTGCCAGCAGCTTTGCGGGAGCGATAGAGACCCAGTACTTC,CASSFAGAIETQYF
TRBV5-1,TRBJ1-1,-,-,TGCGCCAGCGAGCAGGGAGGGAGAAAGACTGAAGCTTTCTTT,CASEQGGRKTEAFF
TRBV7-2,TRBJ2-3,-,TRBD1,TGTGCCAACAGCTTACTGGGACAGGGCACAGATACGCAGTATTTT,CANSLLGQGTDTQYF
TRBV3-1/TRBV3-2,TRBJ1-4,few,-,TGTGCCAGCAGCCCCCCCCTTTGGGGACACGAACTGTTTTTT,CASSPPLWGHELFF
TRBV3-1/TRBV3-2,TRBJ2-7,once,TRBD1,TGTGCCAGCAGCTCGCGAGGGACAGCCTACGAGCAGTACTTC,CASSSRGTAYEQYF
TRBV19,TRBJ1-5,once,-,TGTGCCAGCGGAGTTAACAGGGCTCCTTCGGGCAATCAGCCCCAGCATTTT,CASGVNRAPSGNQPQHF
TRBV28,TRBJ1-1,-,-,TGTGCCAGCAGATTTGCGAGCCACACTGAAGCTTTCTTT,CASRFASHTEAFF